This TCR beta chain was sequenced during a study of blood T cells in healthy people across ages. This clonotype was seen more than once but under ten times. Trimming shortened V by 3 bases and J by 8 bases, and 20 bases separated the two germline ends. The CDR3 is 16 amino acids. CDR1 is MDHEN, CDR2 SYDVKM, per germline. With a J-beta primer mix and a sample-barcoded 5' primer, a second PCR ran about 7 to 12 cycles. Every individual sample yielded 2.5 million or more paired-end reads (each containing CDR3). TCRdb reprocessed the 5' RACE reads via MiXCR and lists one record per CDR3 protein. The sample holds about 800,000 distinct CDR3 sequences; roughly 25% are singletons and the top ten take under 4.5%. Separately, the same data were catalogued under a study of T cells of mothers and their children.

The clonotype originates from a boy aged 10-17 years in good health. Sequencing was carried out using blood. The rearrangement links TRBV28 to TRBJ2-1, with D uncertain. DNA of the CDR3: TGTGCCAGCAGTTTCCTGGTCAGGACGCTTAGGGATGAGCAGTTCTTC. It encodes CASSFLVRTLRDEQFF.